These 24 T cell receptor beta chains were sequenced from one sample in a study of CXCR3-negative and CXCR3-positive naive CD8 T cells. Preparation of TRB cDNA libraries relied on 5' RACE carrying UMI labels. Each CDR3 protein gets one entry in TCRdb, which reprocessed the 5' RACE reads and gives no DNA. The sample has 46,000 or so distinct CDR3 sequences, and its top ten clones hold roughly 2.3%. The sequencing input was naive CXCR3- CD8+ T cells from blood. Subset reported: CD45RO-CCR7+CD27+CD95- naive CD8+ T cells lacking CXCR3 (TNR3-). These receptors originate from a human donor in good health. Some clones in this sample may be carry-over from other donors' samples.

The chain links TRBV28 to TRBJ2-2; with no DNA, the TCRdb D assignment of TRBD1 cannot be verified. The germline V gene has CDR1 MDHEN and CDR2 SYDVKM. This CDR3 has 16 amino acids. The CDR3 sequence: CASSPLDRPNTGELFF. Full variable domain (rest looked up from reference TRBV28 and TRBJ2-2): DVKVTQSSRYLVKRTGEKVFLECVQDMDHENMFWYRQDPGLGLRLIYFSYDVKMKEKGDIPEGYSVSREKKERFSLILESASTNQTSMYLCASSPLDRPNTGELFFGEGSRLTVL.

The gene calls are TRBV6-6 and TRBJ1-1. Germline V CDR1 and CDR2: MNHNY, SVGAGI (reference sequence). The CDR3 loop spans 18 amino acids. CDR3 residues: CASSYGIRGGLMNTEAFF.

The CDR3 spells CSVDGLANEQFF. The chain uses TRBV29-1 and TRBJ2-1. This CDR3 is built from 12 residues. Per the germline V gene, CDR1 is SQVTM and CDR2 is ANQGSEA.

The gene calls are TRBV20-1 and TRBJ2-7. Germline CDR1 reads DFQATT; CDR2 reads SNEGSKA (reference sequence). The CDR3 has 14 amino acids. The CDR3 spells CSARDVQNDYEQYF.

This chain uses TRBV20-1 with TRBJ2-5; the TCRdb D gene call, TRBD2, has no DNA to confirm it. CDR1 is DFQATT, CDR2 SNEGSKA, per germline (reference sequence). The CDR3 has 16 residues. CDR3 sequence reads: CSARDSGGASPEDQYF.

This chain connects TRBV5-1 to TRBJ2-7. The germline CDR1 and CDR2 sequences are SGHRS and YFSETQ. The CDR3 contains 14 residues. CDR3 protein: CASSLAFEAYEQYF.

This chain links TRBV28 with TRBJ2-7. The CDR3 covers 14 residues. CDR1 and CDR2 (germline): MDHEN, SYDVKM. This CDR3 reads CASSFEGMAYEQYF.

The chain recombines TRBV7-3 with TRBJ1-1; with no DNA, the TCRdb D assignment of TRBD1 cannot be verified. Germline values: CDR1 SGHTA, CDR2 FQGTGA. CDR3 size: 13 residues. This CDR3 is CASSFRDREGAFF.

CDR3: CASSPGLRSYEQYF. V usage is TRBV6-2 or TRBV6-3 and J usage is TRBJ2-7; TCRdb's assignment of TRBD2 cannot be checked, as there is no DNA. The V gene's germline CDR1 is MNHEY and CDR2 SVGEGT. This CDR3 has 14 amino acids.

CDR3 in amino acids: CASGFTSGTSVRRGYEQFF. This chain connects TRBV12-5 to TRBJ2-1; TCRdb calls TRBD2, which cannot be checked without DNA. The germline gives CDR1 LGHNT, CDR2 FRNRAP. CDR3 size: 19 residues.

This chain links TRBV25-1 with TRBJ2-7; the TCRdb call, TRBD2, lacks DNA for checking. Germline-derived CDR1 and CDR2 are MGHDK and SYGVNS. CDR3 length: 14 residues. The CDR3 protein is CASSESPMGDEQYF.

This chain connects TRBV30 to TRBJ2-7. In germline, CDR1 is GTSNPN, CDR2 SVGIG (reference sequence). This CDR3 has 11 residues. This chain's CDR3 is CAWSEGYEQYF.

The chain joins TRBV5-1 to TRBJ2-6. There are 17 residues in the CDR3. Germline assignment: CDR1 SGHRS and CDR2 YFSETQ. The CDR3 loop is CASSSATVLPGANVLTF.

The rearrangement joins TRBV28 to TRBJ2-7. This CDR3 has 15 amino acids. Looked up from germline, CDR1 is MDHEN and CDR2 is SYDVKM. The CDR3 sequence is CASSLGLHASYEQYF.

The genes are TRBV27 and TRBJ2-1. The CDR3 has 11 amino acids. The germline gives CDR1 MNHEY, CDR2 SMNVEV (reference sequence). The CDR3 spells CASSFYNEQFF.

The V call is TRBV20-1, the J call TRBJ2-1; the TCRdb call, TRBD2, lacks DNA for checking. Germline V gene data show CDR1 as DFQATT and CDR2 as SNEGSKA (reference sequence). The CDR3 length is 17 residues. The CDR3 is CSARDHEGLSSYNEQFF.

The rearrangement uses TRBV6-5 and TRBJ1-6. This CDR3 is 13 amino acids long. Looked up from germline, CDR1 is MNHEY and CDR2 is SVGAGI. The CDR3 region is CASSYDTYSPLHF.

The genes are TRBV28 and TRBJ2-1; TCRdb's D call of TRBD2 is untestable without DNA. Germline V gene data show CDR1 as MDHEN and CDR2 as SYDVKM. This CDR3 spans 15 amino acids. The CDR3 sequence is CASSLLLAGGNEQFF.

V gene TRBV15 combines with J gene TRBJ2-5; the TCRdb call, TRBD1, lacks DNA for checking. Germline V CDR1 and CDR2: LNHNV, YYDKDF (reference sequence). The CDR3 length is 15 residues. CDR3 region: CATSRDRDSQETQYF.

The chain employs TRBV12-3 or TRBV12-4 and TRBJ2-5; the D call of TRBD2 rests on TCRdb alone, since no DNA is present to check it. The CDR3 contains 16 residues. This CDR3 reads CASRDRGGPDHETQYF.

The rearrangement joins TRBV27 to TRBJ2-2; TCRdb's D gene call, TRBD2, goes unchecked for lack of DNA. Germline V gene lookup returns CDR1 MNHEY and CDR2 SMNVEV (reference sequence). The CDR3 loop spans 16 amino acids. The CDR3 protein is CASSLSWTSSTGELFF.

The rearrangement joins TRBV9 to TRBJ2-5; the TCRdb D gene call, TRBD2, has no DNA to confirm it. Per germline, CDR1 SGDLS and CDR2 YYNGEE. The CDR3 is 14 residues long. The chain's CDR3 is CASSEGTRAETQYF.

This rearrangement joins TRBV7-6 to TRBJ2-1; TCRdb's D call of TRBD1 is untestable without DNA. CDR1 and CDR2 (germline): SGHVS, FNYEAQ. The CDR3 extends over 13 amino acids. This chain's CDR3 is CASSSGQNNEQFF.

The chain carries TRBV27 and TRBJ2-3; TCRdb reports TRBD2, a call that lacks DNA to check it against. This CDR3 comprises 16 residues. Germline V gene lookup returns CDR1 MNHEY and CDR2 SMNVEV (reference sequence). The CDR3 is CASSPNRISHTDTQYF.